This T cell receptor (beta chain) was recorded in a study of beta chain features in type 1 diabetes. cDNA synthesis used the whole RNA isolate, giving expressed TCRB sequences. The data were produced by immunoSEQ multiplex PCR, yet TCRdb's version contains in-frame clones alone and is incomplete. The table lists 300,000 to 450,000 clones, around an eighth of them singletons. It was one heparinised blood draw, averaging about 110 mL, that each donor gave. This CDR3 has 15 residues. Germline-derived CDR1 and CDR2 are LNHNV and YYDKDF (reference sequence). Trimming took 5 bases from V and 6 from J, leaving 14 bases between them.

The chain combines TRBV15 with TRBJ1-6, with D unresolved. Sequenced sample: naive CD4+ T cells from blood. The TCR originated in a man aged 18 to 29 in good health. The CDR3 nucleotides are TGTGCCACCAGCGGCGGGCTCTCCCCTAATTCACCCCTCCACTTT. The encoded protein is CATSGGLSPNSPLHF.